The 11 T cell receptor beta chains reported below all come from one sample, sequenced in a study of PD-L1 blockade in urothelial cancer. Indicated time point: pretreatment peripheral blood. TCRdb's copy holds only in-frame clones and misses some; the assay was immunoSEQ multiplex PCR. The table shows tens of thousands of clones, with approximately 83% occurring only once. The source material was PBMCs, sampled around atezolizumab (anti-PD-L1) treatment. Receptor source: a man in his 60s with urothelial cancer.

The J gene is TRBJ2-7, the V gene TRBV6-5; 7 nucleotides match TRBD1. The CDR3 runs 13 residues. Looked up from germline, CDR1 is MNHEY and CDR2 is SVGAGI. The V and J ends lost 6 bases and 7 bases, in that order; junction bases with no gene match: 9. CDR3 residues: CASRSHDRAEQYF. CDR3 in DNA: TGTGCCAGCAGGAGCCACGACAGGGCGGAGCAGTACTTC.

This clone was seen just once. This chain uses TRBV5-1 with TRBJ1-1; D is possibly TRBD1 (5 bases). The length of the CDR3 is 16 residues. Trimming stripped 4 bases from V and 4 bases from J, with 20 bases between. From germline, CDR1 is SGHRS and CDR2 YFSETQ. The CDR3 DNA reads TGCGCCAGCAGCCAACCCCGGGAGGGGATGAGCACTGAAGCTTTCTTT. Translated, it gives CASSQPREGMSTEAFF.

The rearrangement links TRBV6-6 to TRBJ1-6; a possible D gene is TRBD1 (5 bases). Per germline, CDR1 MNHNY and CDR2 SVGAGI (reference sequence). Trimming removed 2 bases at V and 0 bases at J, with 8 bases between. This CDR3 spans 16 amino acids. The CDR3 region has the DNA TGTGCCAGCAGTTACGACAGAAGCTCCTATAATTCACCCCTCCACTTT. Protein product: CASSYDRSSYNSPLHF.

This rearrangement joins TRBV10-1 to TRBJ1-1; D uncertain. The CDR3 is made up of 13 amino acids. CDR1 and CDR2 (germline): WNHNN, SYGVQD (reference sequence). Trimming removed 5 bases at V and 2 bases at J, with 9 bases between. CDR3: CASSTDPNTEAFF. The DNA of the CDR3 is TGCGCCAGCAGTACAGACCCTAACACTGAAGCTTTCTTT.

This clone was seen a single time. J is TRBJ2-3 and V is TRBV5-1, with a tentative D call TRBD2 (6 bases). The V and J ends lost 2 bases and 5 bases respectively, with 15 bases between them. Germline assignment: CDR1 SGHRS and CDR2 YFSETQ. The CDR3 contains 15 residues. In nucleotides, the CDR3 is TGCGCCAGCAGCTTAAACGGGAGTCCGGGAGATACGCAGTATTTT. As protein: CASSLNGSPGDTQYF.

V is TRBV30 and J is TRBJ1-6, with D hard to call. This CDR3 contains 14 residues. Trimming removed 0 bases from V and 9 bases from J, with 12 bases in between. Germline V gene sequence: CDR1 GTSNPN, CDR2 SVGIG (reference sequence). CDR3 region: CAWSVNFGGSPLHF. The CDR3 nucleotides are TGTGCCTGGAGTGTAAACTTCGGTGGTTCACCCCTCCACTTT. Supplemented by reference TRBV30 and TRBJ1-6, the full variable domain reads SQTIHQWPATLVQPVGSPLSLECTVEGTSNPNLYWYRQAAGRGLQLLFYSVGIGQISSEVPQNLSASRPQDRQFILSSKKLLLSDSGFYLCAWSVNFGGSPLHFGNGTRLTVT.

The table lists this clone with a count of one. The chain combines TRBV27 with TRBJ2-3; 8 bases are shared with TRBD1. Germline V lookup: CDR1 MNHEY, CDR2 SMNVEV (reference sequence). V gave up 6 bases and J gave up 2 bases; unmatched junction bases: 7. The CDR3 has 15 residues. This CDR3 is CASSNRGVYTDTQYF. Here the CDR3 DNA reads TGTGCCAGCAGCAACAGGGGGGTATACACAGATACGCAGTATTTT.

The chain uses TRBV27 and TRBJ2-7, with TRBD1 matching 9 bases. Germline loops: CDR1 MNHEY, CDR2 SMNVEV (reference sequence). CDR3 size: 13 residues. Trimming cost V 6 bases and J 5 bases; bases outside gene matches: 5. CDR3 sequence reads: CASRRDREHEQYF. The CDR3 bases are TGTGCCAGCAGGAGGGACAGGGAACACGAGCAGTACTTC.

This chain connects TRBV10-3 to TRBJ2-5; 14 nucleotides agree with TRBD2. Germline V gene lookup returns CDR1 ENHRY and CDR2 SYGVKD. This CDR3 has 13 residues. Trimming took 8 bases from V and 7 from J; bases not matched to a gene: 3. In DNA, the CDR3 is TGTGCCATCGGACTAGCGGGGGGTGGGACCCAGTACTTC. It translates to CAIGLAGGGTQYF.

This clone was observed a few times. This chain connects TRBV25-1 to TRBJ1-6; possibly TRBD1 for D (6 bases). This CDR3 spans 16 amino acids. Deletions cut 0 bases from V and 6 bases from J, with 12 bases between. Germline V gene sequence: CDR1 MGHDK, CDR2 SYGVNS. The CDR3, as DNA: TGTGCCAGCAGTGAATATGGCAGGGGTGGTAATTCACCCCTCCACTTT. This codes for CASSEYGRGGNSPLHF. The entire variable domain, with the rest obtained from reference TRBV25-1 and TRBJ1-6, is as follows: EADIYQTPRYLVIGTGKKITLECSQTMGHDKMYWYQQDPGMELHLIHYSYGVNSTEKGDLSSESTVSRIRTEHFPLTLESARPSHTSQYLCASSEYGRGGNSPLHFGNGTRLTVT.

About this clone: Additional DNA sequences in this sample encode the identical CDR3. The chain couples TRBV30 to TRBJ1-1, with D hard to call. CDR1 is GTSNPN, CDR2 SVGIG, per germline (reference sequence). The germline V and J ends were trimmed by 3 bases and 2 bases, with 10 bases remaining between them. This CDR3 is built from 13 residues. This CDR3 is CAWRTRPNTEAFF. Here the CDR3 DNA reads TGTGCCTGGAGAACGCGGCCAAACACTGAAGCTTTCTTT. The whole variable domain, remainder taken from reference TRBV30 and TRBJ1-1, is SQTIHQWPATLVQPVGSPLSLECTVEGTSNPNLYWYRQAAGRGLQLLFYSVGIGQISSEVPQNLSASRPQDRQFILSSKKLLLSDSGFYLCAWRTRPNTEAFFGQGTRLTVV.